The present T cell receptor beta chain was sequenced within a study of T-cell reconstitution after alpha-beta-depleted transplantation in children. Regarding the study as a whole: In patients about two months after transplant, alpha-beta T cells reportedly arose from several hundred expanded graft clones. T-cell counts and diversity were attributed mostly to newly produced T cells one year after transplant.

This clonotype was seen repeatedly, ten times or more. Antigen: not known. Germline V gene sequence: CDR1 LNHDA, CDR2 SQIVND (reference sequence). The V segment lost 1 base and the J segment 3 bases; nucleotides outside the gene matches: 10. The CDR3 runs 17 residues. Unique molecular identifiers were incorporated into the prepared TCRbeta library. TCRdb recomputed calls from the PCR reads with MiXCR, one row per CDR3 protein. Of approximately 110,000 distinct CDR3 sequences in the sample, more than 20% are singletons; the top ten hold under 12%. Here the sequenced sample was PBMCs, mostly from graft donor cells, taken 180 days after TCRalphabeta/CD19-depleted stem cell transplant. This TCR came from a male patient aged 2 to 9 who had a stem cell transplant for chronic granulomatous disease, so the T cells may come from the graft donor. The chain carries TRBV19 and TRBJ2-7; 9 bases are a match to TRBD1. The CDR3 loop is CASSIASGTGTVYEQYF. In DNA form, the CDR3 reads TGTGCCAGTAGTATAGCCTCCGGGACAGGGACGGTCTACGAGCAGTACTTC. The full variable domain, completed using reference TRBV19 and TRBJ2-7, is DGGITQSPKYLFRKEGQNVTLSCEQNLNHDAMYWYRQDPGQGLRLIYYSQIVNDFQKGDIAEGYSVSREKKESFPLTVTSAQKNPTAFYLCASSIASGTGTVYEQYFGPGTRLTVT.